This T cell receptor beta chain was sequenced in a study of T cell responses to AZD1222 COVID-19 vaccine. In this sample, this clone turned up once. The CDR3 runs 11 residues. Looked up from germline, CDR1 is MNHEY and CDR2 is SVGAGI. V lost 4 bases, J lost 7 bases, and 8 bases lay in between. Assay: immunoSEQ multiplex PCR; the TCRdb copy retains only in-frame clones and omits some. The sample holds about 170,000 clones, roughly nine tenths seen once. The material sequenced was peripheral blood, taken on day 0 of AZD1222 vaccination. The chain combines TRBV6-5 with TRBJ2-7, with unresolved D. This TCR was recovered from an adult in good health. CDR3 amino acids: CASSSLGEQYF. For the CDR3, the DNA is TGTGCCAGCAGTTCCCTGGGGGAGCAGTACTTC.